Listed here is a single TCR beta chain. What it recognizes is unknown. Germline assignment: CDR1 SGHTA and CDR2 FQGNSA. V lost 0 bases and J 0 bases, leaving 5 bases between the germline ends. CDR3 length: 15 amino acids. This sample was included in a study of T cell responses to AZD1222 COVID-19 vaccine. Findings and limits, study-wide: Among the donors, most were white British and more were female, and clonal diversity was possibly underestimated. After two AZD1222 doses, spike-specific TCR breadth and depth rose versus day 0. Reports indicate that nearly half of spike-specific TCRs are directed at unmutated variant regions. Researchers took repertoire samples only after the peak T cell response had come.

Profiled with immunoSEQ multiplex PCR; TCRdb holds only in-frame clones, not every one. Here the sample spans 150,000 to 180,000 clones, around 85% being singletons. The receptor was isolated from an adult who had recovered from COVID-19. The chain recombines TRBV7-2 with TRBJ1-4; D is unclear. Source: peripheral blood, taken after recovery from COVID-19. The DNA for the CDR3 is TGTGCCAGCAGCTTAGCCCGGTCAACTAATGAAAAACTGTTTTTT. Residues: CASSLARSTNEKLFF.